This record looks at one T cell receptor (beta chain) sequence and its context. This entry belongs to a study of blood T cell repertoires in COVID-19. In the study overall: COVID-19 samples, acute and convalescent, were from the United States, Italy and Spain. Sources were T cells, B-cell-depleted T cells, or PBMCs; the material itself was cDNA or gDNA.

This CDR3 has 14 residues. The V gene lost 10 bases and the J gene lost 2 bases, with 15 bases spanning the gap. Germline lookup yields CDR1 SGHTA and CDR2 FQGNSA. Per the original data handling: Quantification of nucleated cells was approximated via reference gene primer amplification. Produced via immunoSEQ multiplex PCR; TCRdb's table is partial and in-frame only. That table gives V, J and clone size, and the DNA gave D and trimming. The profile shows 150,000 to 200,000 clones, about 86% of them singletons. The sequencing input was peripheral blood. V is TRBV7-2 and J is TRBJ2-1; the D gene is possibly TRBD2 (5 bases). The sequence was obtained from a human donor with acute or convalescent COVID-19. The donor label of this sample is uncertain. The chain's CDR3 is CANSLFGTYNEQFF. In DNA, the CDR3 is TGTGCCAACTCGTTATTCGGGACCTACAATGAGCAGTTCTTC.